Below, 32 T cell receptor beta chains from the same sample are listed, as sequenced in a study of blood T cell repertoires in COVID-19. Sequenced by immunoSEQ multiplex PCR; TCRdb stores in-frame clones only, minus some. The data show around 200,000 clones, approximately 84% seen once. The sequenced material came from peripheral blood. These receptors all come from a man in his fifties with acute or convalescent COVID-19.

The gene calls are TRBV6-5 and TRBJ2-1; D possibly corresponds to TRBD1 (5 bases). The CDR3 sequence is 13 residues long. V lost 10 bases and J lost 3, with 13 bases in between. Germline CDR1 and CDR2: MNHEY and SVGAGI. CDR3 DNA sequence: TGTGCCATCCGGACACCACTCTACAATGAGCAGTTCTTC. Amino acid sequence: CAIRTPLYNEQFF.

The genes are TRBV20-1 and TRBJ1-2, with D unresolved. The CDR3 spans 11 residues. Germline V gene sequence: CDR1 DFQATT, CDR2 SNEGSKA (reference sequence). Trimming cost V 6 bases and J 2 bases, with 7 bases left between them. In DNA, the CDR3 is TGCAGTGCCGGGAGAAACTATGGCTACACCTTC. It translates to CSAGRNYGYTF.

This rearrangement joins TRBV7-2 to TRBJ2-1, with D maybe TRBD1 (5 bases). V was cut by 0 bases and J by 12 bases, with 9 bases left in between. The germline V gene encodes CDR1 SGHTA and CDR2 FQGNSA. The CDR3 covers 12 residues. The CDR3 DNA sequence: TGTGCCAGCAGCTTAGCTGCAGGGCCGCAGTTCTTC. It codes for CASSLAAGPQFF.

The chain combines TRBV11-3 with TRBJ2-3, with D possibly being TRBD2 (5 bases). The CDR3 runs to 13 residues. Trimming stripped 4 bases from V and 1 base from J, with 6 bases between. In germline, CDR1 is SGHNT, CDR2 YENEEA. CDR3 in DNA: TGTGCCAGCAGCTCCGGGGGCACAGATACGCAGTATTTT. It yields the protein CASSSGGTDTQYF.

CDR3 residues: CASSGGGNSPLHF. The CDR3 DNA follows: TGTGCCAGCAGCGGGGGCGGCAATTCACCCCTCCACTTT. This chain connects TRBV13 to TRBJ1-6, with TRBD1 as a possible D gene (6 bases). Germline-derived CDR1 and CDR2 are PRHDT and FYEKMQ (reference sequence). This CDR3 is built from 13 residues. V was cut by 5 bases and J by 7 bases, with 9 bases left in between.

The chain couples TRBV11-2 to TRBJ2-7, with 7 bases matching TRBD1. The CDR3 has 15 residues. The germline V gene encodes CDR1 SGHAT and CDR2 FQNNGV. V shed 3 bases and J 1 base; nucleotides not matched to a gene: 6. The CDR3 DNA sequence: TGTGCCAGCAGCTTTTTTCTGGACAGGTCCTACGAGCAGTACTTC. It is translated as CASSFFLDRSYEQYF.

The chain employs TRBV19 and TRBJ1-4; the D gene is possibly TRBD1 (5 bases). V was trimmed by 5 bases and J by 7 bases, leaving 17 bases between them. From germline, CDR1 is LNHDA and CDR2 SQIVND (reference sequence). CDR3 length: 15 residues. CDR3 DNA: TGTGCCAGTAGTGACCAGGGAGGCAGTGCTGAAAAACTGTTTTTT. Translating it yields CASSDQGGSAEKLFF.

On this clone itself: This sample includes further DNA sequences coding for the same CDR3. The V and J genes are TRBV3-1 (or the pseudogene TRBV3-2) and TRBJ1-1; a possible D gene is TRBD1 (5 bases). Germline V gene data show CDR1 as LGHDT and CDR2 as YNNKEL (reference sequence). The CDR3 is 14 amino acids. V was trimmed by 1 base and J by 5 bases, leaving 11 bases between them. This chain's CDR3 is CASSQGRGRTEAFF. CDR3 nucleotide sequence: TGTGCCAGCAGCCAAGGTAGGGGTCGGACTGAAGCTTTCTTT.

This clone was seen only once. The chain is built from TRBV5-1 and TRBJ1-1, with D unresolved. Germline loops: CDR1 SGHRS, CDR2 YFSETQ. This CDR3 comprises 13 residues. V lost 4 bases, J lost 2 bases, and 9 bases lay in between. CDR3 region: CASSTELNTEAFF. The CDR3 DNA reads TGCGCCAGCAGCACGGAACTAAACACTGAAGCTTTCTTT.

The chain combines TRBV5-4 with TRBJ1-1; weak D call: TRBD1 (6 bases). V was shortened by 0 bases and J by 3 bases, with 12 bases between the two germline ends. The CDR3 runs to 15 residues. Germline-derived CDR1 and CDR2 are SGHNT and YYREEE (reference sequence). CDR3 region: CASSLAGQFYTEAFF. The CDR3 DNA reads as TGTGCCAGCAGCTTGGCCGGACAGTTTTACACTGAAGCTTTCTTT.

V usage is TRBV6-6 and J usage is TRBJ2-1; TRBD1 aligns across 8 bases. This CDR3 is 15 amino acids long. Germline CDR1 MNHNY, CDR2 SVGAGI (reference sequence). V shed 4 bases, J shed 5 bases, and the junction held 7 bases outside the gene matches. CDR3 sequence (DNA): TGTGCCAGCAGTTCGCCGGGACAGGACCACAATGAGCAGTTCTTC. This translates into CASSSPGQDHNEQFF.

The CDR3 protein is CASSPPGGTGEAFF. The CDR3 DNA reads as TGTGCCAGCTCACCACCGGGAGGGACAGGGGAAGCTTTCTTT. The chain couples TRBV18 to TRBJ1-1, with 9 nucleotides matching TRBD1. The CDR3 runs to 14 residues. Germline CDR1 reads KGHSH; CDR2 reads LQKENI. Losses at the gene ends were 0 bases for V and 8 bases for J; bases not matched to a gene: 4. The complete variable domain, with remaining parts taken from reference TRBV18 and TRBJ1-1, reads NAGVMQNPRHLVRRRGQEARLRCSPMKGHSHVYWYRQLPEEGLKFMVYLQKENIIDESGMPKERFSAEFPKEGPSILRIQQVVRGDSAAYFCASSPPGGTGEAFFGQGTRLTVV.

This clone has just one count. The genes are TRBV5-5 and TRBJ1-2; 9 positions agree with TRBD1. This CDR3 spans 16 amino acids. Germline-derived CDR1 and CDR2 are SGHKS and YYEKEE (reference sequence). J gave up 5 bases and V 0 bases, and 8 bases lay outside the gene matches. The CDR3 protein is CASSLGGTGKGYGYTF. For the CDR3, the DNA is TGTGCCAGCAGCTTGGGGGGGACAGGGAAAGGATATGGCTACACCTTC. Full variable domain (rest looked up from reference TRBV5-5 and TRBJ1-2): DAGVTQSPTHLIKTRGQQVTLRCSPISGHKSVSWYQQVLGQGPQFIFQYYEKEERGRGNFPDRFSARQFPNYSSELNVNALLLGDSALYLCASSLGGTGKGYGYTFGSGTRLTVV.

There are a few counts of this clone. DNA for the CDR3: TGTGCCAGCAGGGCCAGTGGGACAGGGGGGATCTCACCCCTCCACTTT. As protein: CASRASGTGGISPLHF. The chain links TRBV25-1 to TRBJ1-6; 11 positions match TRBD1. Germline trimming cut 6 bases from V and 10 bases from J; bases unmatched to any gene: 11. Per the germline V gene, CDR1 is MGHDK and CDR2 is SYGVNS. The CDR3 spans 16 residues.

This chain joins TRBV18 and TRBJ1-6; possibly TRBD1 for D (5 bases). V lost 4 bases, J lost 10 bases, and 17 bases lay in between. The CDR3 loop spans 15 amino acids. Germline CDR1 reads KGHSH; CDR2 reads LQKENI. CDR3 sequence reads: CASSLSGGVDSPLHF. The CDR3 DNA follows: TGTGCCAGCTCACTCTCCGGGGGGGTGGACTCACCCCTCCACTTT.

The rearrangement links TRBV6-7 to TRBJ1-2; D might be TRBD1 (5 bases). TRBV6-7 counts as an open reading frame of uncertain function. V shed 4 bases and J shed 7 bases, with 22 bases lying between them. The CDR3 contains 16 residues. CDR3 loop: CASSSHSGSRLFGYTF. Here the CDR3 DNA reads TGTGCCAGCAGTTCGCACTCAGGGTCGAGGCTTTTTGGCTACACCTTC.

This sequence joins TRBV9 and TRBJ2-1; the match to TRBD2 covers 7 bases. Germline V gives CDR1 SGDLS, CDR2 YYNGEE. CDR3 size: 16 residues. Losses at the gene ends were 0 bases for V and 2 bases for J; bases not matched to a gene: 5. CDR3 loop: CASSVDGEGTYNEQFF. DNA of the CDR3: TGTGCCAGCAGCGTAGATGGGGAGGGAACCTACAATGAGCAGTTCTTC.

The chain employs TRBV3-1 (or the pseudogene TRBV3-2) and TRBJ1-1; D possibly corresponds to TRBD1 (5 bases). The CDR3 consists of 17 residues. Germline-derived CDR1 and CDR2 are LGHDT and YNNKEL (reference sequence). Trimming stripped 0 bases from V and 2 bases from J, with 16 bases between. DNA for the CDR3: TGTGCCAGCAGCCAAGACTCCCGGGTGGGACTAAACACTGAAGCTTTCTTT. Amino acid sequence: CASSQDSRVGLNTEAFF.

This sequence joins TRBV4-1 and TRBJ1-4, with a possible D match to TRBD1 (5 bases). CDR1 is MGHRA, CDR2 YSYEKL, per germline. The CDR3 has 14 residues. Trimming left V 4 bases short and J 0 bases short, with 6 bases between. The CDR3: CASSPTATNEKLFF. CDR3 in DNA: TGCGCCAGCAGCCCGACAGCAACTAATGAAAAACTGTTTTTT.

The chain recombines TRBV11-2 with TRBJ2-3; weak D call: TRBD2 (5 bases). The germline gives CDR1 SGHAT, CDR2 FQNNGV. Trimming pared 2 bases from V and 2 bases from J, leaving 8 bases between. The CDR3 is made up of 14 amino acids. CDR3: CASSLQRNTDTQYF. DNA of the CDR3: TGTGCCAGCAGCTTACAGCGGAACACAGATACGCAGTATTTT.

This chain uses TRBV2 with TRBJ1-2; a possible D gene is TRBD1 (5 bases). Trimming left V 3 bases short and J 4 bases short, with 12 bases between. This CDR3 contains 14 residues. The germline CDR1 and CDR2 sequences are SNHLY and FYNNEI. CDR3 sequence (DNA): TGTGCCAGCAGTGAGATGGGGGGAGGCTATGGCTACACCTTC. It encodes CASSEMGGGYGYTF.

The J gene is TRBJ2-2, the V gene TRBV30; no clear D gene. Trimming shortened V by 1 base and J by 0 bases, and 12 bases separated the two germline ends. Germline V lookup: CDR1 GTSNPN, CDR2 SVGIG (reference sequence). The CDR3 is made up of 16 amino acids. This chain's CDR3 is CAWSATYPTNTGELFF. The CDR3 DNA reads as TGTGCCTGGAGTGCAACTTACCCTACGAACACCGGGGAGCTGTTTTTT. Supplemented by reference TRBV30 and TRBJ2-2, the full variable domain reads SQTIHQWPATLVQPVGSPLSLECTVEGTSNPNLYWYRQAAGRGLQLLFYSVGIGQISSEVPQNLSASRPQDRQFILSSKKLLLSDSGFYLCAWSATYPTNTGELFFGEGSRLTVL.

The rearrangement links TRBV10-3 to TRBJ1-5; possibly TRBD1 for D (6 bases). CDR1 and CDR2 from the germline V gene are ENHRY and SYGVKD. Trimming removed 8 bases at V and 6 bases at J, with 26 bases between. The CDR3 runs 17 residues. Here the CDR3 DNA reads TGTGCCATCGCCGACTTCCCACGTACAGGGAGCCCTCAGCCCCAGCATTTT. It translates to CAIADFPRTGSPQPQHF.

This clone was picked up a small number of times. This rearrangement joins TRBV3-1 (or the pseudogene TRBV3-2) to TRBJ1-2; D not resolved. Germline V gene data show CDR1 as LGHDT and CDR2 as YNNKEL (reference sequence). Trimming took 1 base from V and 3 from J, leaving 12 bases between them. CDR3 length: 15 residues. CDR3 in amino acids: CASSQASGLDYGYTF. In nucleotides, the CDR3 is TGTGCCAGCAGCCAAGCCTCGGGGTTAGACTATGGCTACACCTTC.

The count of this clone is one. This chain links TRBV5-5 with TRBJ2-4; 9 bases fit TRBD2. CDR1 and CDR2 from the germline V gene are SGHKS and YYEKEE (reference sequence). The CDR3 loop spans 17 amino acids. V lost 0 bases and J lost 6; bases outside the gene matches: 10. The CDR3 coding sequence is TGTGCCAGCAGCTTGGCCCATAGCGGGGGCCATACAAACATTCAGTACTTC. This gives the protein CASSLAHSGGHTNIQYF.

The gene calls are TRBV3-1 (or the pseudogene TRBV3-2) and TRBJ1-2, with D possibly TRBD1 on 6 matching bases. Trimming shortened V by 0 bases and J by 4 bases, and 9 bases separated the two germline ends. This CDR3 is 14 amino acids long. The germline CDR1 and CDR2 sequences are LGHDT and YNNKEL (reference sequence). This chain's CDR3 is CASSQDGQRYGYTF. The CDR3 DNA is TGTGCCAGCAGCCAAGATGGACAGCGCTATGGCTACACCTTC.

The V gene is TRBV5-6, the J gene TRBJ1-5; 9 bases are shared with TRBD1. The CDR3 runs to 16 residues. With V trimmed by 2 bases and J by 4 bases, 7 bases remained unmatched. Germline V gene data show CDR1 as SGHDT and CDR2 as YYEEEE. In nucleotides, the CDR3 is TGTGCCAGCAGCTTATATGGACAGGGGATTAATCAGCCCCAGCATTTT. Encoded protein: CASSLYGQGINQPQHF.

The CDR3 reads CASSLRGGSFATNEKLFF. The DNA for the CDR3 is TGCGCCAGCAGCTTGAGGGGGGGCAGTTTCGCAACTAATGAAAAACTGTTTTTT. The rearrangement joins TRBV5-1 to TRBJ1-4; D might be TRBD1 (6 bases). The CDR3 totals 18 residues. Per germline, CDR1 SGHRS and CDR2 YFSETQ. Trimming shortened V by 1 base and J by 0 bases, and 16 bases separated the two germline ends.

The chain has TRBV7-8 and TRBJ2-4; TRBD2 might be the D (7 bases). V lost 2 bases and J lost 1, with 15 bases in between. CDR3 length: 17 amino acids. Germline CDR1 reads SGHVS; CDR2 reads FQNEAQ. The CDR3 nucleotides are TGTGCCAGCAGCTTAAGGGTGGCGGGGGCGGCCAAAAACATTCAGTACTTC. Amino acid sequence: CASSLRVAGAAKNIQYF. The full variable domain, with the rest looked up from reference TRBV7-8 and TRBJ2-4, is GAGVSQSPRYKVAKRGQDVALRCDPISGHVSLFWYQQALGQGPEFLTYFQNEAQLDKSGLPSDRFFAERPEGSVSTLKIQRTQQEDSAVYLCASSLRVAGAAKNIQYFGAGTRLSVL.

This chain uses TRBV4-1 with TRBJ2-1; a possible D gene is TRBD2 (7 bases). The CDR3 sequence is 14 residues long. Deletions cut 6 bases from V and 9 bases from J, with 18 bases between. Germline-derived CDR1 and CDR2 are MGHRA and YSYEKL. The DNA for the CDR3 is TGCGCCAGCAGAGGGGGGGCGGGTCTTGGTGAGCAGTTCTTC. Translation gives CASRGGAGLGEQFF.

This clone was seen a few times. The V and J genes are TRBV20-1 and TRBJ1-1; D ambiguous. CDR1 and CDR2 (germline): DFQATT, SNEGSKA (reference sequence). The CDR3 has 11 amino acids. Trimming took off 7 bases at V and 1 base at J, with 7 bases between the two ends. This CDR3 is CSGTENTEAFF. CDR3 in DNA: TGCAGTGGCACAGAGAACACTGAAGCTTTCTTT.

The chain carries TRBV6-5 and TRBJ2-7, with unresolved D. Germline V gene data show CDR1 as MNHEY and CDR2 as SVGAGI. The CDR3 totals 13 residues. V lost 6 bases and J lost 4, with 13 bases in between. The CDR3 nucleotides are TGTGCCAGCAGAGCCTCAATCGCGTACGAGCAGTACTTC. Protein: CASRASIAYEQYF.